The subject of this entry is one TCR beta chain. Its antigen is unidentified. This entry comes from a study of response to subunit inactivated influenza vaccine. Broader study findings: There was a suggestion from the authors that each seasonal influenza vaccination recruits few new T cells.

MiXCR was run by TCRdb on the RT-PCR reads, yielding one entry per CDR3 protein. The sample includes around 480,000 distinct CDR3 sequences, approximately 9.9% of them seen just once. The germline CDR1 and CDR2 sequences are MNHEY and SVGEGT. CDR3 length: 17 residues. Trimming pared 7 bases from V and 1 base from J, leaving 21 bases between. The input for sequencing was PBMCs from blood, taken more than 35 days after vaccination. The clonotype was recovered from a man aged 45-65 years who received an inactivated influenza vaccine. V and J are TRBV6-2 or TRBV6-3 and TRBJ2-3; possibly TRBD1 for D (6 bases). CDR3 region: CASNYAKGVLGTDTQYF. CDR3 coding DNA: TGTGCCAGCAATTATGCTAAGGGGGTCCTTGGCACAGATACGCAGTATTTT.